This T cell receptor (beta chain) was found in a study of cytomegalovirus exposure and HLA in healthy donors. Study conclusions and caveats: A few chains tied to CMV proved CMV antigen-specific in vitro. According to an earlier analysis, most TCR beta V segments yielded productive rearrangements about 87% or about 30% of the time. DRB1 had the most TCR associations and HLA-C the fewest, a later analysis found, with rates varying by HLA locus.

The CDR3 loop spans 14 amino acids. Trimming removed 3 bases from V and 2 bases from J; junction bases left unmatched: 4. Germline lookup yields CDR1 MNHEY and CDR2 SMNVEV (reference sequence). Both 60 Vbeta primers and 13 Jbeta primers went into the PCR. Clones were sequenced by immunoSEQ multiplex PCR, and TCRdb holds only the in-frame ones, with some missing. The repertoire has 190,000 or so clones, less than 85% of them found once; the top ten carry over 1.5%. Regarding this clone: Its specificity is not known.

Sequenced sample: PBMCs. The V gene is TRBV27, the J gene TRBJ2-7; 7 bases map to TRBD2. The sequence came from a girl aged 10 to 17 in good health and CMV-seropositive. The CDR3 reads CASSLGGNTYEQYF. The CDR3 region has the DNA TGTGCCAGCAGTTTGGGGGGGAATACCTACGAGCAGTACTTC.